These 7 T cell receptor beta chains were all obtained from the same sample, sequenced in a study of blood T cell repertoires in COVID-19. TCRdb's table, derived via immunoSEQ multiplex PCR, lists solely in-frame clones and lacks some. The repertoire holds about 74,000 clones, with 70% to 90% as singletons. Sample: peripheral blood. Source of these receptors: an older man with active or convalescent COVID-19.

In this sample, this clone turned up once. The chain recombines TRBV6-5 with TRBJ2-1; TRBD2 aligns across 10 bases. This CDR3 spans 15 amino acids. Germline V gene lookup returns CDR1 MNHEY and CDR2 SVGAGI. Trimming took 8 bases from V and 5 from J; bases not matched to a gene: 9. CDR3 protein: CASQEAGGEHNEQFF. The DNA for the CDR3 is TGTGCCAGCCAAGAAGCGGGAGGGGAACACAATGAGCAGTTCTTC.

This chain joins TRBV5-8 and TRBJ1-5; D is ambiguous. Germline CDR1 reads SGHTS; CDR2 reads YDEGEE. Deletions cut 4 bases from V and 2 bases from J, with 16 bases between. The CDR3 has 16 residues. CDR3 region: CASSLDPRGGNQPQHF. CDR3 DNA sequence: TGTGCCAGCAGCCTGGACCCTCGGGGAGGCAATCAGCCCCAGCATTTT.

The chain recombines TRBV12-3 or TRBV12-4 with TRBJ1-2, with D tentatively TRBD1 (5 bases). The CDR3 runs 13 residues. The V and J ends lost 3 bases and 7 bases respectively, with 12 bases between them. This chain's CDR3 is CASSLQGISGYTF. DNA for the CDR3: TGTGCCAGCAGTTTGCAGGGTATCTCTGGCTACACCTTC.

A word on this clone: The junction departs from the called germline gene at one end, perhaps through a read error. This chain joins TRBV7-2 and TRBJ2-3, with 9 bases identical to TRBD2. Germline V CDR1 and CDR2: SGHTA, FQGNSA. The CDR3 has 14 residues. The CDR3 DNA reads as TGTGCCAGCAGCCTAGCGGGGAGTACAGATACGCAGTATTTT. Translated, it gives CASSLAGSTDTQYF.

The chain recombines TRBV28 with TRBJ2-5, with D tentatively TRBD1 (7 bases). Germline assignment: CDR1 MDHEN and CDR2 SYDVKM. CDR3 size: 16 residues. V shed 2 bases and J shed 3 bases, with 16 bases lying between them. This CDR3 is CASSLSWRGRKETQYF. The CDR3, as DNA: TGTGCCAGCAGTTTAAGTTGGAGGGGGCGTAAAGAGACCCAGTACTTC.

The chain joins TRBV19 to TRBJ2-1, with TRBD1 matching over 8 bases. Unmatched junction bases numbered 4, after V lost 6 bases and J lost 6 bases. Looked up from germline, CDR1 is LNHDA and CDR2 is SQIVND (reference sequence). The CDR3 consists of 13 residues. The DNA of the CDR3 is TGTGCCAGTAGAAATACAGGGGGCAATGAGCAGTTCTTC. Protein: CASRNTGGNEQFF.

This clone was seen many times. This chain connects TRBV6-5 to TRBJ2-7, with TRBD2 as a possible D gene (5 bases). CDR3 length: 14 residues. CDR1 and CDR2 (germline): MNHEY, SVGAGI. V lost 7 bases and J lost 6, with 19 bases in between. CDR3 in DNA: TGTGCCAGCACCTTCGACGGGGATGGCGGCGAGCAGTACTTC. Translated: CASTFDGDGGEQYF.